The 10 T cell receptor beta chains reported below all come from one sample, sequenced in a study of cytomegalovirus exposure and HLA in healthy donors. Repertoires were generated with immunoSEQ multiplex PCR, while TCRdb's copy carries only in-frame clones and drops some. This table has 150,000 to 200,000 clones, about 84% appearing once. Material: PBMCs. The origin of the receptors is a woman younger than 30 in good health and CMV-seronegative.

The CDR3 sequence: CASSHRGLGTGELFF. Written as DNA, the CDR3 is TGTGCCAGCAGCCACAGGGGGTTGGGCACCGGGGAGCTGTTTTTT. The chain couples TRBV11-2 to TRBJ2-2, with 8 bases lining up with TRBD1. The V gene's germline CDR1 is SGHAT and CDR2 FQNNGV. With 5 bases clipped from V and 4 bases from J, the junction kept 6 bases outside the gene matches. The CDR3 covers 15 residues.

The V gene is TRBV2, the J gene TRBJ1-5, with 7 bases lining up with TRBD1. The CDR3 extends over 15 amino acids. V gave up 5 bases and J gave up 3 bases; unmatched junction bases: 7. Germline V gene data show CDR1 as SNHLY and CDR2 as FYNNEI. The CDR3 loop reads CASSPDRALNQPQHF. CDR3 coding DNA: TGTGCCAGCAGTCCCGACAGGGCCCTCAATCAGCCCCAGCATTTT.

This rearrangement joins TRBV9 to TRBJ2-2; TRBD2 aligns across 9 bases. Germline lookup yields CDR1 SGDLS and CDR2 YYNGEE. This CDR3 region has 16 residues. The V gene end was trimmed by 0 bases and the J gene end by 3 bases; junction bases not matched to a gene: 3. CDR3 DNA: TGTGCCAGCAGCGTAGGCGGGGGGGCCGACACCGGGGAGCTGTTTTTT. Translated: CASSVGGGADTGELFF. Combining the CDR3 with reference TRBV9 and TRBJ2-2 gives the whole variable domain DSGVTQTPKHLITATGQRVTLRCSPRSGDLSVYWYQQSLDQGLQFLIQYYNGEERAKGNILERFSAQQFPDLHSELNLSSLELGDSALYFCASSVGGGADTGELFFGEGSRLTVL.

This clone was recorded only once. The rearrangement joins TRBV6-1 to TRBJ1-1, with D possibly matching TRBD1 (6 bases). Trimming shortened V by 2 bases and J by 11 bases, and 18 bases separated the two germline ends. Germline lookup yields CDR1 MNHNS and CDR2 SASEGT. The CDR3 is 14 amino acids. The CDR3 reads CASSEHGQGLGAFF. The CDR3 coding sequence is TGTGCCAGCAGTGAACATGGGCAGGGGCTTGGTGCTTTCTTT.

The CDR3 region is CASRESGTGTNEQFF. As DNA, the CDR3 is TGTGCCAGTAGAGAAAGTGGGACAGGGACCAATGAGCAGTTCTTC. The V call is TRBV19, the J call TRBJ2-1; 9 bases agree with TRBD1. V lost 6 bases, J lost 6 bases, and 9 bases stayed unmatched. The CDR3 runs 15 residues. Germline CDR1 is LNHDA and CDR2 is SQIVND (reference sequence).

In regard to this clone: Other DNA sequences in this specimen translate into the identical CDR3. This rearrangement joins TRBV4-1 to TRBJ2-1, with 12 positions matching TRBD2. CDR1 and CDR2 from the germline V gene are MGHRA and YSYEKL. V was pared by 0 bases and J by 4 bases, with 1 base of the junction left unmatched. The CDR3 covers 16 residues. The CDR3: CASSQDGTSGYNEQFF. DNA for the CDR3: TGCGCCAGCAGCCAAGATGGGACTAGCGGGTACAATGAGCAGTTCTTC.

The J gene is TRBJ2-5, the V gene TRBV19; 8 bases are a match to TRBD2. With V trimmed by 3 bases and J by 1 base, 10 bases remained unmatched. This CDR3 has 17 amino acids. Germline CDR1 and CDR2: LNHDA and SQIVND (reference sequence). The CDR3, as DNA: TGTGCCAGTAGTATTTCCAGCGGGGGCCTTATCCAAGAGACCCAGTACTTC. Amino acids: CASSISSGGLIQETQYF.

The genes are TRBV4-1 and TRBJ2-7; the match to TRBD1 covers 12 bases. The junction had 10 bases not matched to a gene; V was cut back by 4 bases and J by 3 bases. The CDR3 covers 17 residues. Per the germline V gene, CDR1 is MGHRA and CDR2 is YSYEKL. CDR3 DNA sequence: TGCGCCAGCAGCCCGGGACAGGGGGCGATCTCTATCTACGAGCAGTACTTC. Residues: CASSPGQGAISIYEQYF.

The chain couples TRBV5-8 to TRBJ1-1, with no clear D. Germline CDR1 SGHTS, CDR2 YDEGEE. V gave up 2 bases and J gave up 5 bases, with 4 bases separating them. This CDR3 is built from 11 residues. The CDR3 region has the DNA TGTGCCAGCAGCTTCGGGACTGAAGCTTTCTTT. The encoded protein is CASSFGTEAFF.

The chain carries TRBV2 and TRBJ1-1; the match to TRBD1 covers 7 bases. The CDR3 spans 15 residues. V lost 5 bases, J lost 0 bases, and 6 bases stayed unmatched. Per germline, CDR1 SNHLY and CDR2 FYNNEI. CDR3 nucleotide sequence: TGTGCCAGCAGTATGGGACAGCCCATGAACACTGAAGCTTTCTTT. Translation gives CASSMGQPMNTEAFF. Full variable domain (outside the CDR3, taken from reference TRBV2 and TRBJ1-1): EPEVTQTPSHQVTQMGQEVILRCVPISNHLYFYWYRQILGQKVEFLVSFYNNEISEKSEIFDDQFSVERPDGSNFTLKIRSTKLEDSAMYFCASSMGQPMNTEAFFGQGTRLTVV.